Shown below are 22 T cell receptor beta chains from a single sample sequenced in a study of T cells after yellow fever vaccination. TCRdb fed the 5' RACE reads into MiXCR, producing one record per CDR3 protein. This sample carries a few hundred thousand distinct CDR3 sequences, roughly 7.5% of them seen once, and the ten largest clones take 17%. The sample was PBMCs, taken around 45 days after the first yellow fever vaccination. The receptor source for this set is a man younger than 35 who received the YFV17D yellow fever vaccine.

In its sample, this clonotype was seen a few times. The chain is built from TRBV5-5 and TRBJ2-1; the D gene is possibly TRBD1 (6 bases). This CDR3 has 15 residues. V lost 1 base to trimming and J lost 4 bases, with 12 bases between them. CDR1 is SGHKS, CDR2 YYEKEE, per germline (reference sequence). The CDR3 sequence is CASSLSRTAYNEQFF. In nucleotides, the CDR3 is TGTGCCAGCAGCTTGAGTAGGACAGCATACAATGAGCAGTTCTTC.

This clonotype was counted a few times. The rearrangement uses TRBV4-1 and TRBJ2-4; TRBD2 aligns across 8 bases. The length of the CDR3 is 15 residues. V shed 0 bases and J 8 bases; nucleotides not matched to a gene: 6. CDR1 MGHRA and CDR2 YSYEKL come from the germline V gene. Written as DNA, the CDR3 is TGCGCCAGCAGCCAAGATCACGGGGGGGTTTACATTCAGTACTTC. This encodes CASSQDHGGVYIQYF.

The table lists this clonotype with a few counts. The chain employs TRBV6-1 and TRBJ1-5; D is undetermined. The CDR3 is 14 amino acids. V was pared by 2 bases and J by 4 bases, with 9 bases between. Germline V gives CDR1 MNHNS, CDR2 SASEGT. CDR3 region: CASSEIGWNQPQHF. CDR3 bases: TGTGCCAGCAGTGAAATCGGTTGGAATCAGCCCCAGCATTTT.

This clonotype has more than one count but fewer than ten. This chain's CDR3 is CASSDQAGTAYNEQFF. The CDR3 bases are TGTGCCAGCAGTGACCAAGCCGGGACAGCTTACAATGAGCAGTTCTTC. J is TRBJ2-1 and V is TRBV6-4, with TRBD1 identical over 7 bases. Losses at the gene ends were 2 bases for V and 4 bases for J; bases not matched to a gene: 8. The CDR3 extends over 16 amino acids. Germline V gives CDR1 MRHNA, CDR2 SNTAGT.

The chain combines TRBV4-3 with TRBJ1-5; possibly TRBD1 for D (5 bases). There are 19 residues in the CDR3. Trimming removed 0 bases from V and 0 bases from J, with 18 bases in between. Germline V CDR1 and CDR2: LGHNA, YSLEER. DNA for the CDR3: TGCGCCAGCAGCCAAGATTTAGGGGCTTCGATCTATAGCAATCAGCCCCAGCATTTT. Translation: CASSQDLGASIYSNQPQHF.

This clonotype occurred a few times. The chain combines TRBV7-2 with TRBJ1-1; D uncertain. Germline CDR1 is SGHTA and CDR2 is FQGNSA. V dropped 5 bases and J dropped 6 bases, with 10 bases sitting between them. CDR3 length: 12 residues. The CDR3 nucleotides are TGTGCCAGCAGCCCTGCGGGCTCTGAAGCTTTCTTT. It encodes CASSPAGSEAFF. The full variable domain, completed using reference TRBV7-2 and TRBJ1-1, is GAGVSQSPSNKVTEKGKDVELRCDPISGHTALYWYRQSLGQGLEFLIYFQGNSAPDKSGLPSDRFSAERTGGSVSTLTIQRTQQEDSAVYLCASSPAGSEAFFGQGTRLTVV.

The genes are TRBV14 and TRBJ1-1; D is uncertain. The CDR3 totals 16 residues. The V gene lost 1 base and the J gene lost 4 bases, with 16 bases spanning the gap. CDR1 and CDR2 from the germline V gene are SGHDN and FVKESK. CDR3 residues: CASSQVQRVPTTEAFF. The CDR3 DNA follows: TGTGCCAGCAGCCAAGTCCAAAGGGTTCCGACCACTGAAGCTTTCTTT.

Here the CDR3 reads CASSQGTGSNEKLFF. The CDR3 DNA reads as TGTGCCAGCTCACAAGGGACAGGCTCTAATGAAAAACTGTTTTTT. The chain is built from TRBV18 and TRBJ1-4, with 8 bases identical to TRBD1. Germline V gene lookup returns CDR1 KGHSH and CDR2 LQKENI. With 4 bases clipped from V and 3 bases from J, the junction kept 4 bases outside the gene matches. CDR3 length equals 15 residues.

J is TRBJ2-3 and V is TRBV9; tentatively, D is TRBD1 (7 bases). Trimming removed 6 bases at V and 4 bases at J, with 15 bases between. Germline V CDR1 and CDR2: SGDLS, YYNGEE. The CDR3 totals 14 residues. CDR3 coding DNA: TGTGCCAGCACCGATACCAGGGGGGCAGATACGCAGTATTTT. Translation: CASTDTRGADTQYF.

This clonotype was seen a handful of times. The J gene is TRBJ1-1, the V gene TRBV6-1; a weak D match, TRBD1 (5 bases). CDR1 is MNHNS and CDR2 is SASEGT in the germline V gene. The CDR3 loop spans 14 amino acids. V was shortened by 6 bases and J by 0 bases, with 11 bases between the two germline ends. The CDR3 sequence is CASSRQTVNTEAFF. CDR3 sequence (DNA): TGTGCCAGCAGCAGACAGACCGTGAACACTGAAGCTTTCTTT.

In its sample, this clonotype was seen a few times. The chain joins TRBV11-1 to TRBJ1-1; TRBD1 matches 8 bases. J was trimmed by 0 bases and V by 5 bases; bases with no gene match: 14. In germline, CDR1 is SGHAT, CDR2 FQDESV (reference sequence). The CDR3 is 18 amino acids. The CDR3 loop is CASSQTDRGGRVNTEAFF. The CDR3 nucleotides are TGTGCCAGCAGCCAAACCGACAGGGGAGGAAGGGTGAACACTGAAGCTTTCTTT.

This clonotype was detected only a few times. The chain carries TRBV28 and TRBJ2-1; TRBD2 agrees at 8 bases. This CDR3 comprises 14 residues. The V and J ends lost 6 bases and 5 bases, in that order; junction bases with no gene match: 6. The germline V gene has CDR1 MDHEN and CDR2 SYDVKM. The CDR3 DNA reads as TGTGCCAGCAGCGGGACTAGACCAGACAATGAGCAGTTCTTC. Translation gives CASSGTRPDNEQFF.

The chain joins TRBV5-1 to TRBJ1-2; 7 nucleotides line up with TRBD1. This CDR3 is built from 15 residues. From germline, CDR1 is SGHRS and CDR2 YFSETQ. V shed 4 bases and J 6 bases; nucleotides not matched to a gene: 12. The CDR3 loop reads CASSTARQGLNGYTF. The CDR3 DNA is TGCGCCAGCAGCACCGCAAGACAGGGCTTAAATGGCTACACCTTC. The full variable domain, rest sourced from reference TRBV5-1 and TRBJ1-2, is KAGVTQTPRYLIKTRGQQVTLSCSPISGHRSVSWYQQTPGQGLQFLFEYFSETQRNKGNFPGRFSGRQFSNSRSEMNVSTLELGDSALYLCASSTARQGLNGYTFGSGTRLTVV.

This clonotype appeared a few times. The gene calls are TRBV29-1 and TRBJ2-1; weak D call: TRBD2 (6 bases). The CDR3 sequence is 13 residues long. CDR1 is SQVTM and CDR2 is ANQGSEA in the germline V gene. The V end lost 7 bases, the J end lost 4 bases, and 14 bases lay between the germline ends. The CDR3, as DNA: TGCAGCGCCGAGATGGGGGGTTACAATGAGCAGTTCTTC. This gives the protein CSAEMGGYNEQFF.

This clonotype was observed a few times. The chain uses TRBV7-2 and TRBJ2-2, with D perhaps TRBD2 (6 bases). Per the germline V gene, CDR1 is SGHTA and CDR2 is FQGNSA. The CDR3 length is 16 residues. The ends were cut back, 5 bases at V and 3 bases at J, with 16 bases in the middle. The CDR3 region is CASSLTPGAYTGELFF. The CDR3 coding sequence is TGTGCCAGCAGCCTGACCCCGGGAGCCTACACCGGGGAGCTGTTTTTT.

This clonotype showed up just a few times. The V gene is TRBV5-6, the J gene TRBJ2-1; D unresolved. The CDR3 consists of 14 residues. Per the germline V gene, CDR1 is SGHDT and CDR2 is YYEEEE. Trimming shortened V by 3 bases and J by 9 bases, and 16 bases separated the two germline ends. The CDR3 loop reads CASSSAWTAGEQFF. The CDR3 DNA reads TGTGCCAGCAGCTCCGCCTGGACGGCCGGTGAGCAGTTCTTC.

This clonotype was observed a few times. V usage is TRBV20-1 and J usage is TRBJ1-5; D gene uncertain. Germline CDR1 DFQATT, CDR2 SNEGSKA (reference sequence). This CDR3 spans 15 amino acids. Trimming cost V 1 base and J 0 bases, with 10 bases left between them. DNA for the CDR3: TGCAGTGCTAGAGGTTCAGGATATAGCAATCAGCCCCAGCATTTT. Its translation: CSARGSGYSNQPQHF.

In its sample, this clonotype was seen many times. The genes are TRBV12-3 or TRBV12-4 and TRBJ1-1; weak D call: TRBD1 (6 bases). This CDR3 is built from 13 residues. Between the trimmed V and J ends, which lost 1 base and 5 bases, there was a span of 8 bases. CDR3 sequence: CASSLDQGTEAFF. The CDR3 DNA reads TGTGCCAGCAGTTTAGATCAGGGGACTGAAGCTTTCTTT.

Of note for this clonotype: The junction departs from germline at one end; a sequencing error may be responsible. The genes are TRBV3-1 and TRBJ2-3; 14 bases are shared with TRBD2. CDR3 size: 17 residues. CDR1 is LGHDT, CDR2 YNNKEL, per germline (reference sequence). The CDR3 spells CASTQGTSGGGADTQYF. The CDR3, as DNA: TGTGCCAGCACCCAAGGGACTAGCGGGGGAGGGGCAGATACGCAGTATTTT.

This clonotype was found a few times. V usage is TRBV12-3 or TRBV12-4 and J usage is TRBJ1-2, with D possibly being TRBD1 (6 bases). V lost 6 bases, J lost 12 bases, and 20 bases lay in between. The CDR3 runs 13 residues. CDR3 DNA sequence: TGTGCCAGCAGCCCCTGGAGGAGGGGGAGTCACACCTTC. Its protein product is CASSPWRRGSHTF.

This clonotype has ten or more counts. This chain joins TRBV4-1 and TRBJ1-4; D is ambiguous. The V end was cut by 0 bases, the J end by 8 bases, with 22 bases between. CDR1 is MGHRA, CDR2 YSYEKL, per germline. The CDR3 sequence is 18 residues long. CDR3: CASSQDSIPIRSGEKLFF. The CDR3 bases are TGCGCCAGCAGCCAAGATAGTATTCCTATCAGGTCGGGAGAAAAACTGTTTTTT.

This clonotype appeared many times. CDR3 sequence (DNA): TGTGCCATCAGTGTCGGGACAGGGAATCAGCCCCAGCATTTT. Its protein product is CAISVGTGNQPQHF. The chain employs TRBV10-3 and TRBJ1-5; 9 nucleotides align to TRBD1. Germline V gene lookup returns CDR1 ENHRY and CDR2 SYGVKD. This CDR3 spans 14 amino acids. V was clipped by 4 bases and J by 4 bases; unmatched bases: 2.